The next 32 T cell receptor beta chains were all read from a single sample in a study of chemoradiotherapy in HPV16-positive cancers. Clones were sequenced by immunoSEQ multiplex PCR, and TCRdb holds only the in-frame ones, with some missing. The repertoire includes 25,000 to 30,000 clones, just over 90% of them detected once, and roughly a fifth sits in the top ten. Sequenced here: blood, sampled from a patient who underwent chemoradiotherapy. These receptors originate from a human donor with HPV-associated anogenital cancer.

V and J are TRBV5-1 and TRBJ2-1, with D hard to call. Germline-derived CDR1 and CDR2 are SGHRS and YFSETQ. V dropped 0 bases and J dropped 3 bases, with 7 bases sitting between them. This CDR3 region has 14 residues. This chain's CDR3 is CASSLEAGYNEQFF. The CDR3 DNA reads TGCGCCAGCAGCTTGGAGGCCGGCTACAATGAGCAGTTCTTC.

The gene calls are TRBV6-5 and TRBJ1-2; unclear D gene. This CDR3 region has 11 residues. In germline, CDR1 is MNHEY, CDR2 SVGAGI. Trimming removed 8 bases at V and 6 bases at J, with 10 bases between. CDR3 sequence (DNA): TGTGCCAGCGGGGAGTTCGATGGCTACACCTTC. It codes for CASGEFDGYTF.

The rearrangement links TRBV27 to TRBJ2-2, with a tentative D call TRBD1 (6 bases). This CDR3 is 15 amino acids long. The germline CDR1 and CDR2 sequences are MNHEY and SMNVEV (reference sequence). The V gene lost 6 bases and the J gene lost 0 bases, with 11 bases spanning the gap. The CDR3 reads CASRNRAANTGELFF. CDR3 in DNA: TGTGCCAGCAGGAACAGGGCGGCGAACACCGGGGAGCTGTTTTTT.

The chain combines TRBV4-1 with TRBJ2-7, with a possible D match to TRBD1 (5 bases). The CDR3 runs to 11 residues. The germline gives CDR1 MGHRA, CDR2 YSYEKL. V was shortened by 4 bases and J by 4 bases, with 5 bases between the two germline ends. CDR3 in DNA: TGCGCCAGCAGCCCAGGGTACGAGCAGTACTTC. Translated: CASSPGYEQYF.

The rearrangement uses TRBV13 and TRBJ2-1; no reliable D call. V gave up 2 bases and J gave up 6 bases, with 14 bases separating them. The CDR3 runs 15 residues. From germline, CDR1 is PRHDT and CDR2 FYEKMQ (reference sequence). CDR3 in amino acids: CASSLLTAGVNEQFF. In DNA, the CDR3 is TGTGCCAGCAGCTTACTTACAGCAGGAGTCAATGAGCAGTTCTTC.

This chain links TRBV30 with TRBJ1-4, with 7 nucleotides matching TRBD1. The V and J ends lost 7 bases and 5 bases, in that order; junction bases with no gene match: 4. The CDR3 extends over 12 amino acids. Per germline, CDR1 GTSNPN and CDR2 SVGIG (reference sequence). The CDR3 sequence: CAFDRENEKLFF. CDR3 DNA sequence: TGTGCCTTTGACAGGGAGAATGAAAAACTGTTTTTT.

This chain links TRBV6-1 with TRBJ2-7, with D possibly TRBD1 on 5 matching bases. This CDR3 has 13 amino acids. Per the germline V gene, CDR1 is MNHNS and CDR2 is SASEGT. The ends were cut back, 6 bases at V and 2 bases at J, with 11 bases in the middle. The CDR3 spells CASSDSFTYEQYF. In DNA, the CDR3 is TGTGCCAGCAGCGACAGCTTTACCTACGAGCAGTACTTC.

The V gene is TRBV18, the J gene TRBJ1-1; possible D gene TRBD1, 6 bases. Germline V gene data show CDR1 as KGHSH and CDR2 as LQKENI. V was cut by 6 bases and J by 1 base, with 12 bases left in between. The CDR3 is 14 residues long. CDR3 residues: CASSLDRTNTEAFF. CDR3 sequence (DNA): TGTGCCAGCTCCCTCGACAGGACGAACACTGAAGCTTTCTTT. The whole variable domain, remainder taken from reference TRBV18 and TRBJ1-1, is NAGVMQNPRHLVRRRGQEARLRCSPMKGHSHVYWYRQLPEEGLKFMVYLQKENIIDESGMPKERFSAEFPKEGPSILRIQQVVRGDSAAYFCASSLDRTNTEAFFGQGTRLTVV.

V is TRBV9 and J is TRBJ1-4; no clear D gene. The V gene lost 3 bases and the J gene lost 5 bases, with 11 bases spanning the gap. CDR3 length: 14 residues. Germline assignment: CDR1 SGDLS and CDR2 YYNGEE. The CDR3 loop reads CASSGALGNEKLFF. CDR3 sequence (DNA): TGTGCCAGCAGCGGAGCTCTAGGAAATGAAAAACTGTTTTTT.

The chain links TRBV6-5 to TRBJ1-6; D ambiguous. The CDR3 contains 15 residues. Trimming shortened V by 4 bases and J by 1 base, and 8 bases separated the two germline ends. Germline V lookup: CDR1 MNHEY, CDR2 SVGAGI. The CDR3 DNA follows: TGTGCCAGCAGTTCCATCGAGTCCTATAATTCACCCCTCCACTTT. Translating gives CASSSIESYNSPLHF.

V is TRBV5-1 and J is TRBJ1-2, with 7 nucleotides matching TRBD1. The CDR3 covers 14 residues. V was pared by 0 bases and J by 8 bases, with 7 bases of the junction left unmatched. Per the germline V gene, CDR1 is SGHRS and CDR2 is YFSETQ. CDR3 sequence: CASSLAGQGEGYTF. The CDR3 DNA reads as TGCGCCAGCAGCTTGGCGGGGCAGGGGGAAGGCTACACCTTC.

The gene calls are TRBV7-9 and TRBJ2-5; D remains unclear. V dropped 0 bases and J dropped 0 bases, with 5 bases sitting between them. CDR3 length: 14 amino acids. CDR1 and CDR2 from the germline V gene are SEHNR and FQNEAQ (reference sequence). The CDR3 nucleotides read TGTGCCAGCAGCTTAGCTACTCACCAAGAGACCCAGTACTTC. Translation: CASSLATHQETQYF.

Here the CDR3 DNA reads TGTGCCTGGAGTCTCGGGGTAGCGGCATACATTCAGTACTTC. Protein: CAWSLGVAAYIQYF. The chain joins TRBV30 to TRBJ2-4, with D perhaps matching TRBD2 (6 bases). Per germline, CDR1 GTSNPN and CDR2 SVGIG (reference sequence). The CDR3 is 14 amino acids. Deletions cut 2 bases from V and 8 bases from J, with 16 bases between.

In the case of this clone: This same CDR3 is encoded by further DNA sequences in the sample. The V call is TRBV28, the J call TRBJ2-5; D is perhaps TRBD1 (6 bases). The CDR3 loop spans 13 amino acids. Looked up from germline, CDR1 is MDHEN and CDR2 is SYDVKM. With 6 bases removed from V and 1 base from J, the gap between germline ends came to 9 bases. CDR3 nucleotide sequence: TGTGCCAGCAGCCTAGGGGGCCAAGAGACCCAGTACTTC. Protein product: CASSLGGQETQYF.

The chain joins TRBV5-1 to TRBJ2-6, with no clear D. The CDR3 loop spans 16 amino acids. Germline V gene lookup returns CDR1 SGHRS and CDR2 YFSETQ. Deletions cut 0 bases from V and 2 bases from J, with 9 bases between. The CDR3 sequence: CASSLGQTPGANVLTF. The CDR3, as DNA: TGCGCCAGCAGCTTGGGCCAGACCCCTGGGGCCAACGTCCTGACTTTC.

This clone was picked up one time. V usage is TRBV6-1 and J usage is TRBJ2-7; 9 nucleotides align to TRBD1. The CDR3 runs to 14 residues. V was pared by 7 bases and J by 5 bases, with 9 bases of the junction left unmatched. Germline V gene lookup returns CDR1 MNHNS and CDR2 SASEGT. Written as DNA, the CDR3 is TGTGCCAGCACTGGACAGGGGAATGGCGACGAGCAGTACTTC. Its protein is CASTGQGNGDEQYF.

For the CDR3, the DNA is TGTGCCAGCAGCTTAGTTGGTACTAGCGGGAGCACAGATACGCAGTATTTT. Amino acids: CASSLVGTSGSTDTQYF. The chain is built from TRBV7-2 and TRBJ2-3, with 9 bases identical to TRBD2. Losses at the gene ends were 1 base for V and 0 bases for J; bases not matched to a gene: 5. CDR1 is SGHTA, CDR2 FQGNSA, per germline. The CDR3 covers 17 residues. Complete variable domain (other parts from reference TRBV7-2 and TRBJ2-3): GAGVSQSPSNKVTEKGKDVELRCDPISGHTALYWYRQSLGQGLEFLIYFQGNSAPDKSGLPSDRFSAERTGGSVSTLTIQRTQQEDSAVYLCASSLVGTSGSTDTQYFGPGTRLTVL.

V and J are TRBV9 and TRBJ1-5, with D possibly being TRBD1 (5 bases). The CDR3 consists of 14 residues. Trimming shortened V by 4 bases and J by 2 bases, and 10 bases separated the two germline ends. The germline gives CDR1 SGDLS, CDR2 YYNGEE. The CDR3 DNA is TGTGCCAGCAGCCAAGGGGCAGGCAATCAGCCCCAGCATTTT. It is translated as CASSQGAGNQPQHF. Full variable domain (outside the CDR3, taken from reference TRBV9 and TRBJ1-5): DSGVTQTPKHLITATGQRVTLRCSPRSGDLSVYWYQQSLDQGLQFLIQYYNGEERAKGNILERFSAQQFPDLHSELNLSSLELGDSALYFCASSQGAGNQPQHFGDGTRLSIL.

The chain is built from TRBV9 and TRBJ2-1; 10 bases agree with TRBD1. CDR3 length: 19 amino acids. Per germline, CDR1 SGDLS and CDR2 YYNGEE. With V trimmed by 0 bases and J by 2 bases, 11 bases remained unmatched. The CDR3 DNA reads TGTGCCAGCAGCGTAGAGGGACAGGGGTTTTCCCCCCCCTACAATGAGCAGTTCTTC. Translation: CASSVEGQGFSPPYNEQFF.

V is TRBV5-6 and J is TRBJ2-7, with D uncertain. Germline assignment: CDR1 SGHDT and CDR2 YYEEEE. The CDR3 runs to 12 residues. V was clipped by 0 bases and J by 4 bases, with 5 bases between them. The CDR3 nucleotides read TGTGCCAGCAGCTTGGCGAGGTACGAGCAGTACTTC. This codes for CASSLARYEQYF.

The sample holds one count of this clone. This chain uses TRBV7-9 with TRBJ1-1; maybe TRBD1 (6 bases). Germline loops: CDR1 SEHNR, CDR2 FQNEAQ (reference sequence). Trimming took off 3 bases at V and 0 bases at J, with 8 bases between the two ends. The CDR3 has 14 amino acids. The CDR3 protein is CASSLTGLNTEAFF. In DNA form, the CDR3 reads TGTGCCAGCAGCTTGACAGGACTGAACACTGAAGCTTTCTTT.

V and J are TRBV11-2 and TRBJ2-7; D possibly uses TRBD1 or TRBD2 (5 bases each). V was clipped by 1 base and J by 4 bases, with 14 bases between them. The germline gives CDR1 SGHAT, CDR2 FQNNGV. The CDR3 length is 15 residues. As DNA, the CDR3 is TGTGCCAGCAGCTTAGCCCCAGGGACCGAATACGAGCAGTACTTC. It specifies CASSLAPGTEYEQYF.

The CDR3 protein is CASSQDRDILFF. CDR3 DNA: TGCGCCAGCAGCCAAGATCGGGACATACTGTTTTTT. V is TRBV4-1 and J is TRBJ1-4, with a weak D call TRBD1 (6 bases). CDR3 length: 12 residues. Trimming took off 0 bases at V and 13 bases at J, with 9 bases between the two ends. Germline V gene data show CDR1 as MGHRA and CDR2 as YSYEKL.

The chain couples TRBV5-5 to TRBJ2-7, with 9 positions matching TRBD1. Trimming at V came to 1 base and at J to 1 base, leaving 9 bases not matched to a gene. The CDR3 loop spans 17 amino acids. Germline assignment: CDR1 SGHKS and CDR2 YYEKEE (reference sequence). The CDR3 reads CASSLSRWTGESYEQYF. The CDR3, as DNA: TGTGCCAGCAGCTTGTCTCGGTGGACAGGGGAGTCCTACGAGCAGTACTTC.

V usage is TRBV30 and J usage is TRBJ1-6; unclear D gene. Germline CDR1 is GTSNPN and CDR2 is SVGIG (reference sequence). Trimming shortened V by 1 base and J by 11 bases, and 9 bases separated the two germline ends. This CDR3 is 12 amino acids long. Written as DNA, the CDR3 is TGTGCCTGGAGTGAGAAGAGGACACCCCTCCACTTT. The encoded protein is CAWSEKRTPLHF.

The rearrangement uses TRBV27 and TRBJ2-1, with TRBD2 matching over 8 bases. This CDR3 contains 15 residues. Trimming cost V 10 bases and J 6 bases; bases outside gene matches: 14. Germline loops: CDR1 MNHEY, CDR2 SMNVEV (reference sequence). CDR3 in amino acids: CATHGAGGFSNEQFF. CDR3 nucleotides: TGTGCCACCCATGGGGCGGGAGGCTTTTCCAATGAGCAGTTCTTC.

This chain uses TRBV27 with TRBJ2-2, with D unresolved. CDR1 is MNHEY, CDR2 SMNVEV, per germline (reference sequence). This CDR3 has 13 residues. Trimming stripped 3 bases from V and 0 bases from J, with 2 bases between. The CDR3 bases are TGTGCCAGCAGTTTCTCGAACACCGGGGAGCTGTTTTTT. Translating gives CASSFSNTGELFF.

The V call is TRBV2, the J call TRBJ1-1; D unclear. V lost 4 bases and J lost 3, with 9 bases in between. This CDR3 spans 13 amino acids. Germline V gene lookup returns CDR1 SNHLY and CDR2 FYNNEI. The CDR3 here is CASSVRRDTEAFF. CDR3 DNA sequence: TGTGCCAGCAGTGTTCGGAGGGACACTGAAGCTTTCTTT.

The rearrangement joins TRBV28 to TRBJ2-5, with D perhaps given as TRBD1 or TRBD2 (5 bases each). This CDR3 spans 12 amino acids. V lost 8 bases to trimming and J lost 2 bases, with 9 bases between them. The germline V gene encodes CDR1 MDHEN and CDR2 SYDVKM. Here the CDR3 reads CASAWGQETQYF. The CDR3 bases are TGTGCCAGCGCCTGGGGGCAAGAGACCCAGTACTTC.

The chain combines TRBV10-3 with TRBJ2-2; D is possibly TRBD1 (6 bases). Trimming removed 4 bases at V and 0 bases at J, with 12 bases between. Germline V gene data show CDR1 as ENHRY and CDR2 as SYGVKD. CDR3 length: 16 residues. The CDR3 region is CAISGGQFANTGELFF. CDR3 DNA: TGTGCCATCAGTGGTGGACAGTTCGCGAACACCGGGGAGCTGTTTTTT.

The rearrangement links TRBV6-5 to TRBJ1-2, with TRBD1 identical over 9 bases. Germline assignment: CDR1 MNHEY and CDR2 SVGAGI. The CDR3 runs 15 residues. The V and J ends lost 7 bases and 8 bases, in that order; junction bases with no gene match: 14. The CDR3 loop is CASTERTGEGYGYTF. The CDR3 region has the DNA TGTGCCAGCACCGAACGGACAGGGGAAGGATACGGCTACACCTTC.

J is TRBJ2-3 and V is TRBV14, with D hard to call. V was trimmed by 1 base and J by 6 bases, leaving 5 bases between them. CDR3 length: 12 residues. Germline V CDR1 and CDR2: SGHDN, FVKESK. The CDR3 sequence: CASSQVSDTQYF. The CDR3 region has the DNA TGTGCCAGCAGCCAAGTTTCGGATACGCAGTATTTT.